This T cell receptor (beta chain) was retrieved from a study of blood T cell repertoires in COVID-19. Study-wide background: The United States, Italy and Spain supplied acute and convalescent COVID-19 samples. PBMCs, B-cell-depleted T cells, or T cells provided the cDNA or gDNA that made up the material.

Between the trimmed V and J ends, which lost 6 bases and 3 bases, there was a span of 15 bases. CDR3 length equals 14 residues. The germline V gene encodes CDR1 SQVTM and CDR2 ANQGSEA. Source study methods: Amplified reference gene primers provided the basis for estimating nucleated cell counts. TCRdb keeps only in-frame clones here, not all; method: immunoSEQ multiplex PCR. V and J calls and clone size are copied from that table; D and trimming were computed from the DNA. The sample carries 150,000 to 200,000 clones, about 82% recorded once. The chain is built from TRBV29-1 and TRBJ1-5; D is perhaps TRBD1 (5 bases). This sequence originates from a man between 65 and 79 years old with active or convalescent COVID-19. Specimen: peripheral blood. The CDR3 DNA sequence: TGCAGCGTGGCAGACAGTGCTTTCAATCAGCCCCAGCATTTT. It translates to CSVADSAFNQPQHF.